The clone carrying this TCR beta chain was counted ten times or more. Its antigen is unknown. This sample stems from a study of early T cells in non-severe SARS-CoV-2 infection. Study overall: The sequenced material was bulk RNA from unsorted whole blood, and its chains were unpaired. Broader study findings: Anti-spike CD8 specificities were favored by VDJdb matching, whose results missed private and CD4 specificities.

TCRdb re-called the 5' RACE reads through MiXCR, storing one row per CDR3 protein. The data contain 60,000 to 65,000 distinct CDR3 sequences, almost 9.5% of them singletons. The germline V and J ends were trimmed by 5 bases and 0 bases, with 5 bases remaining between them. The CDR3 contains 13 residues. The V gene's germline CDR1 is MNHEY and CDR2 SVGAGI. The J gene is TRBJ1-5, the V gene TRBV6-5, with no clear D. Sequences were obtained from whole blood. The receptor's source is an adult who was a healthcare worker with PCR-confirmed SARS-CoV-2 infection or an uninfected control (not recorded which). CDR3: CASSRDSNQPQHF. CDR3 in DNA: TGTGCCAGCAGTCGCGATAGCAATCAGCCCCAGCATTTT.